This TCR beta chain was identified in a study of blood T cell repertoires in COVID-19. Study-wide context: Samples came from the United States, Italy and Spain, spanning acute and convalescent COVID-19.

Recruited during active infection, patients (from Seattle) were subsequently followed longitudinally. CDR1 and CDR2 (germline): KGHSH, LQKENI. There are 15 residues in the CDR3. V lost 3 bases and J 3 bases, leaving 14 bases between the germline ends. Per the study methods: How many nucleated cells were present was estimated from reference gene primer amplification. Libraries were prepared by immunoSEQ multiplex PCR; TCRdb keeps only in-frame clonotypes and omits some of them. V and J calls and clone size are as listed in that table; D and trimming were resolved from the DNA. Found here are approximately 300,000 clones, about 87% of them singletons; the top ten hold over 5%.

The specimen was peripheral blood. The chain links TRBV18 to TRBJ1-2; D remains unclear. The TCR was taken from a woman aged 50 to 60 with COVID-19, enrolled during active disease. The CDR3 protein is CASSPNGVLDYGYTF. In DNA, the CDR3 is TGTGCCAGCTCACCCAACGGAGTGTTGGACTATGGCTACACCTTC.